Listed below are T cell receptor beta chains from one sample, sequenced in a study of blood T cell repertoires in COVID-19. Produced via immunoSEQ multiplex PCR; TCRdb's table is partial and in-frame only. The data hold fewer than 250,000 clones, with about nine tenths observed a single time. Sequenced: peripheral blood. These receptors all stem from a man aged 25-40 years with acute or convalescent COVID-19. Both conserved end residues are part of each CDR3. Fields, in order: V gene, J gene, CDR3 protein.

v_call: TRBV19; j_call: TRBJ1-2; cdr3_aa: CASSIWGSDYGYTF
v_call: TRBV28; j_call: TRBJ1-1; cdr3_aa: CEAARGGTEAFF
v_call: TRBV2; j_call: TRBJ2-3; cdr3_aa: CASGKDRVGTDTQYF
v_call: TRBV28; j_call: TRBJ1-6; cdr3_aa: CASSWARGTGSSPLHF
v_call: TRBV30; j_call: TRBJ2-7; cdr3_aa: CASQTGYAQYF
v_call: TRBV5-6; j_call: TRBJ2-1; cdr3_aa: CASSLFSGGNYNEQFF
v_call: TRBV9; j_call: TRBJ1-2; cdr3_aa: CASSVSTGLSYGYTF
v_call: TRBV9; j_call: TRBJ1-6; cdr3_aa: CASSSRDRVFESYNSPLHF
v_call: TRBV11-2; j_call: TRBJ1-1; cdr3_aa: CASNLQTATNTEAFF
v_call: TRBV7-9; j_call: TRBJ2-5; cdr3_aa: CASSSRTDYQETQYF
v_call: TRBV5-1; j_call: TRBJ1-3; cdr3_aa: CASSFGTGDGNTIYF
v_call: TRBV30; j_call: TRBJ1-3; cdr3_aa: CAWSVKRRVTGNTIYF
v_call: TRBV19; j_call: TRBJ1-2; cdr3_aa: CASSIFSPTGINYGYTF
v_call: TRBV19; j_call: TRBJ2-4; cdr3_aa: CASSTRTGRGKNIQYF
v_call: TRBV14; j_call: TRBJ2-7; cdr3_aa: CASSSGTGTYEQYF
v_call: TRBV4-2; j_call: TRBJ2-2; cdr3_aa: CASSQEGGGELFF
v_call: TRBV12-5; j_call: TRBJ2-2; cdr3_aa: CASGLAQGTGELFF
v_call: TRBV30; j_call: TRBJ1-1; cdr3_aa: CAWSPPGHMNTEAFF
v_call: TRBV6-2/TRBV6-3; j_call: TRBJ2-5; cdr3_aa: CASSRGTGLETQYF
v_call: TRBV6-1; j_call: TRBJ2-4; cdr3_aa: CASSAGTSGSLAKNIQYF
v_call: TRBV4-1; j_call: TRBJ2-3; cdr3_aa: CASSFQGEADTQYF
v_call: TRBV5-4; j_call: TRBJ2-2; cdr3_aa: CASSSGTTNTGELFF
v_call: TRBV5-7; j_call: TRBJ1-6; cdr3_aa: CASRPGQSSYNSPLHF
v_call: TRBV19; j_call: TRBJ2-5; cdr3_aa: CASSILGTGKETQYF
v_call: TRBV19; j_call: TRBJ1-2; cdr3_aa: CASSMSLQGHYGYTF
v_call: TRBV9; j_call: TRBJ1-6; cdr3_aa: CASSVGDGGINSPLHF
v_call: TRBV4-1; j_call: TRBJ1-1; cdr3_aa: CASSQLVLVRGEVTEAFF
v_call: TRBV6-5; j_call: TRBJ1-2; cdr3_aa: CASSLGGQRGYTF
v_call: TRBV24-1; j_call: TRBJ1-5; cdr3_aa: CATQSSGSNQPQHF
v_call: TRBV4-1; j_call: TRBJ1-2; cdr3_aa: CASSHPRDRRVYTF
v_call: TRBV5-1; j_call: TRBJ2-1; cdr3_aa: CASSLERPAYNEQFF
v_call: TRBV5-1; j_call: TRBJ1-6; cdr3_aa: CASSPSMNRADSPLHF
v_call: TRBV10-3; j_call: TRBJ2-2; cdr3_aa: CAISDGIGGRADTGELFF
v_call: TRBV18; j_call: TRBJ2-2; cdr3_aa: CASSSDSGNTGELFF
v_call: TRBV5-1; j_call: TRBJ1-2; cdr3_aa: CASSWQGYSGYTF
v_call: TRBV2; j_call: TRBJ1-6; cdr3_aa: CASLGQTNSPLHF
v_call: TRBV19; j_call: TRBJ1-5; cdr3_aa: CASTPGQGAGQPQHF
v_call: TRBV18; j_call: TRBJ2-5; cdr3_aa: CASSRSRETQYF
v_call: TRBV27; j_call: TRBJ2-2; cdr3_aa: CASSRGDRGGYGVGELFF
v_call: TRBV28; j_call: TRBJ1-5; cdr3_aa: CASSLYRGRGGNQPQHF
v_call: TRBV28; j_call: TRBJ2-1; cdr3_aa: CASGSGGRNEQFF
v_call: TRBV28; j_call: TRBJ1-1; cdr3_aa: CATRDSPTMMNTEAFF
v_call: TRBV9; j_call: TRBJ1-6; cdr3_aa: CASSNRGGNSPLHF
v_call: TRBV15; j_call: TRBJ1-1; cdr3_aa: CATRTGMNTEAFF
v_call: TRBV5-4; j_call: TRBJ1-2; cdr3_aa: CASSRQGIGYGYTF